The rows below give T cell receptor beta chains drawn from one sample of a study of naive and memory T cell subsets. TCRdb used MiXCR to reprocess the 5' RACE reads, holding one entry per CDR3 protein. The repertoire includes over 20,000 distinct CDR3 sequences, under 25% of them detected once, and around 1.9% sits in the top ten. The receptor set was obtained from a female donor in good health. Both conserved end residues are part of each CDR3. A D gene is named only where the DNA matches it firmly. Expanded clones are given a class, and other clones once, few, many or no size at all.

d_gene	abundance	v_gene	j_gene	CDR3nt	CDR3aa
-	many	TRBV6-5	TRBJ1-2	TGTGCCAGCAGTTACTCAGCAGGGCGAGGCTACACCTTC	CASSYSAGRGYTF
TRBD2	-	TRBV20-1	TRBJ2-5	TGCAGTGCCAGCGGAACTAGCGGGAGGGTAGCGGGCGAGACCCAGTACTTC	CSASGTSGRVAGETQYF
-	medium-sized	TRBV18	TRBJ1-2	TGTGCCAGCTCACCACCTTTGGACAGCTACCTTCCCTATGGCTACACCTTC	CASSPPLDSYLPYGYTF
-	medium-sized	TRBV11-2	TRBJ1-1	TGTGCCAGCAGCTCTCTGGACGCGAACACTGAAGCTTTCTTT	CASSSLDANTEAFF
TRBD2	-	TRBV9	TRBJ2-1	TGTGCCAGCAGCGCAAGCGGGAGGTTCTACAATGAGCAGTTCTTC	CASSASGRFYNEQFF
-	-	TRBV6-5	TRBJ1-2	TGTGCCAGCAGTTCTTCCCACCGGGGGGTTTATGGCTACACCTTC	CASSSSHRGVYGYTF
TRBD1	-	TRBV7-9	TRBJ2-7	TGTGCCAGCAGCCCTAGGAGCTCAGGGGGTGGGTTGCGCGAGCAGTACTTC	CASSPRSSGGGLREQYF
-	few	TRBV7-2	TRBJ2-7	TGTGCCAGCAGCTCGCTGACCAGGGGTGGGGAGGAGCAGTACTTC	CASSSLTRGGEEQYF
TRBD2	-	TRBV12-3/TRBV12-4	TRBJ2-1	TGTGCCAGCAGTCCGGGACTAGCGGGAAAAAACAATGAGCAGTTCTTC	CASSPGLAGKNNEQFF
-	many	TRBV6-2/TRBV6-3	TRBJ1-1	TGTGCCAGCAAGGAAAACACTGAAGCTTTCTTT	CASKENTEAFF
-	many	TRBV7-3	TRBJ2-3	TGTGCCAGCAGCTTATATCGTACCGGCCCAACTGATACGCAGTATTTT	CASSLYRTGPTDTQYF
-	few	TRBV29-1	TRBJ2-7	TGCAGCGCTGGGGGCAACTCCTACGAGCAGTACTTC	CSAGGNSYEQYF
-	-	TRBV9	TRBJ1-2	TGTGCCAGCAGCGTAGCAGCCCAGGGACGAAATGGCTACACCTTC	CASSVAAQGRNGYTF
-	medium-sized	TRBV6-4	TRBJ2-3	TGTGCCAGCAGTGACGGGGGGGGGCCGACAGATACGCAGTATTTT	CASSDGGGPTDTQYF
-	few	TRBV29-1	TRBJ2-7	TGCAGCGTTAGGCGTCCTGATCGGCAGTACTTC	CSVRRPDRQYF
-	-	TRBV15	TRBJ2-1	TGTGCCACCAGCAGAGATTTACTAGCCGATGAGCAGTTCTTC	CATSRDLLADEQFF
TRBD2	-	TRBV20-1	TRBJ2-3	TGCAGTGCGGACACTAGCGGGAGTTTGACAGATACGCAGTATTTT	CSADTSGSLTDTQYF
TRBD1	many	TRBV12-3/TRBV12-4	TRBJ2-5	TGTGCCAGCAGTCCGGACAGGGAGACCCAGTACTTC	CASSPDRETQYF
-	medium-sized	TRBV11-2	TRBJ2-3	TGTGCCAGCAGCCCCGTAGGGGGGGGGCCAGTAGGAGAGCAGTATTTT	CASSPVGGGPVGEQYF
-	-	TRBV5-1	TRBJ2-1	TGCGCCAGCAGCTTGACTCTAGGCTCCTACAATGAGCAGTTCTTC	CASSLTLGSYNEQFF
TRBD2	few	TRBV5-8	TRBJ2-3	TGTGCCACCAGGGGACTAGCGGGCACAGATACGCAGTATTTT	CATRGLAGTDTQYF
-	-	TRBV20-1	TRBJ2-1	TGCAGCGTCGGCCCTACTGGGTTCTTC	CSVGPTGFF
-	-	TRBV12-3/TRBV12-4	TRBJ2-1	TGTGCCAGCAGTTTATCTGGACCCAATGAGCAGTTCTTC	CASSLSGPNEQFF
TRBD2	-	TRBV6-1	TRBJ2-5	TGTGCCAGCAGTCCTGGCGGGACTAGCGGGATACAAGAGACCCAGTACTTC	CASSPGGTSGIQETQYF
TRBD1	-	TRBV7-9	TRBJ2-7	TGTGCCAGCAGCTTAGCGCGGACAGGGTCCTACGAGCAGTACTTC	CASSLARTGSYEQYF
-	-	TRBV29-1	TRBJ1-1	TGCAGCGGTAAGACCGGGAGTAGCACTGAAGCTTTCTTT	CSGKTGSSTEAFF
TRBD1	many	TRBV20-1	TRBJ1-2	TGCAGTGCTAGAGATCCCCGACAGGGCTGGGGCTATGGCTACACCTTC	CSARDPRQGWGYGYTF
-	-	TRBV29-1	TRBJ2-2	TGCAGCGTTGTCGATCCGGGGAACGGGGAGCTGTTTTTT	CSVVDPGNGELFF
TRBD2	-	TRBV7-3	TRBJ2-7	TGTGCCAGCAGCCCCGACGGGACTAGAGAGCAGTACTTC	CASSPDGTREQYF
TRBD1	-	TRBV2	TRBJ1-6	TGTGCCAGCACCGACAGGGATGAATCACCCCTCCACTTT	CASTDRDESPLHF
-	few	TRBV20-1	TRBJ1-3	TGCAGTGCTAGAGAACGAAACTCTGGAAACACCATATATTTT	CSARERNSGNTIYF
TRBD2	many	TRBV7-3	TRBJ2-3	TGTGCCAGCAGCTCACTAGCGCAGCCCACAGATACGCAGTATTTT	CASSSLAQPTDTQYF
-	-	TRBV12-3/TRBV12-4	TRBJ1-1	TGTGCCAGCAGTTTTTGGGGCACTGAAGCTTTCTTT	CASSFWGTEAFF
-	-	TRBV6-5	TRBJ2-2	TGTGCCAGCAGTTACTTTGCCGCCGGGGAGCTGTTTTTT	CASSYFAAGELFF
TRBD1	medium-sized	TRBV5-4	TRBJ1-1	TGTGCCAGCAGCCTGGACAGGTACACTGAAGCTTTCTTT	CASSLDRYTEAFF
TRBD1	-	TRBV6-5	TRBJ2-7	TGTGCCAGCAGTTTCGGGACAGTCTTCTCCTACGAGCAGTACTTC	CASSFGTVFSYEQYF
-	few	TRBV6-5	TRBJ2-7	TGTGCCACCGGAGGGCCGGGGGAGCAGTACTTC	CATGGPGEQYF